This T cell receptor beta chain was sequenced in a study of cytomegalovirus exposure and HLA in healthy donors listed by TCRdb under 2017. A note on the overall study: In an earlier analysis of under 600 of the donors, 276 Gb of sequence data and 90 million to 130 million unique TCR beta sequences from 180 million or so T cells were reported. Because of strong linkage in the cohort, a handful of DR-DQ haplotypes were treated as single units for association and clustering. Alongside the repertoire data, information on donor age, sex, ethnicity and CMV serostatus was compiled. On average, 235,054 unique TCR beta nucleotide sequences were sequenced per donor among more than 350 genotyped donors of the cohort, with 15% to 20% of those sequences being non-productive. Rather than using new phenotypic data, the later analysis identified candidate immune exposures from TCR beta sequences and from how often those sequences occurred across donors. HLA typing covered class I and class II loci at four-digit resolution. The study profiled the T cell repertoires of 550 to 700 subjects by immunosequencing and related them to cytomegalovirus serostatus. The study aimed to test whether signatures of past pathogen exposure could be identified by cataloging public T cell receptors. All discovery cohort repertoires had been generated using a single sequencing platform. To predict cytomegalovirus infection status, the study brought together high-throughput TCR immunosequencing, statistical association of individual TCRs with disease status, and machine learning. An earlier analysis of around 640 of the donors used high-throughput TCR beta sequencing to judge whether each TCR beta V gene segment behaved as functional or pseudogenic. Of the approximately 370 genotyped donors, less than 85% were placed in the genetic ancestry cluster associated with self-reported Caucasian donors. An early release that covered several hundred HLA-typed donors contained about 300 gigabases of sequencing data and 65 million to 100 million unique TCR sequences. A later analysis re-analyzed previously published TCR beta repertoires from hundreds of donors and added high-resolution HLA genotyping to study TCR occurrence patterns. The number of typed donors differed by locus: roughly 620-640 for A, B, C, DRB1 and DQB1; 522 for DQA1; some 590 for DPA1; and about 450 for DPB1. Besides the first cohort of roughly 700 subjects, a separate validation cohort made up of 95 to 150 different subjects was used. A later genetic analysis used genome-wide SNP genotypes for about three fifths of the 666 donors, treating that subset as a discovery cohort. Broad study findings and their caveats: A later genetic analysis reported fewer N-insertions in productive TCRs among donors in an Asian-associated ancestry cluster than the roughly 700-donor mean. Roughly uniform sequencing depth across donors was assumed in presence/absence analyses, although this assumption may not hold. Most TCR sequences were observed very rarely across donors, whereas some public TCRs were present in many individuals. The classifier was reported to diagnose cytomegalovirus status with high specificity and sensitivity in both the original cohort and the validation cohort. The cohort was sequenced for TCR beta chains only, and without alpha or paired-chain data the features that could be detected were limited. Most CMV-associated TCR beta chains appeared to be HLA-restricted in a later analysis, and the HLA associations seemed to be driven largely by CMV exposure. In the study, approximately 160 TCR beta chains were listed as associated with cytomegalovirus. The sequencing pipeline was judged likely to have produced a cluster of highly shared sequence variants as a technical artifact. A further reported finding was that TCR beta sequences accurately predicted the HLA-A and HLA-B alleles for most subjects in the first cohort. Because HLA typing was missing for some donors at each locus, association tests included only the typed subset. Strong co-occurrence of HLA alleles, especially DR and DQ, made assigning TCR associations to individual alleles difficult. The authors suggested that the approach could potentially be extended to other disease states and immunological phenotypes. CMV serostatus was the only immune exposure information available for the cohort. According to a later analysis, parvovirus B19, influenza, CMV and Epstein-Barr virus appeared linked to several top co-occurrence clusters. V-gene and J-gene trimming of TCR beta chains was associated with a missense DCLRE1C variant in a later genetic analysis, and the association was replicated in an independent cohort. Correlated functional status among segregating V segments might reflect linkage disequilibrium, but an unknown experimental factor could not be ruled out. In a later analysis, some 17,000 TCR beta sequences were associated with specific HLA alleles at a false discovery rate of 0.05. In a later analysis, HLA-associated TCR beta chains were found to be more clonally expanded and to have lower generation probabilities than equally common non-associated chains. In vitro tests confirmed that a few of the cytomegalovirus-associated TCR beta chains recognize cytomegalovirus antigens. In a later analysis, the rate of TCR association differed among HLA loci, with DRB1 alleles having the most associated TCRs and HLA-C alleles having the fewest. Because counts were too low, roughly 17 rarely observed V segments, including chromosome 9 orphons, were left out of the earlier analysis of approximately 500 of the donors. An earlier analysis of roughly 570 of the donors showed that most TCR beta V segments appeared in productive rearrangements either about 87% or about 30% of the time, which broadly matched IMGT annotations.

Concerning this clone: Its antigen is not yet known. Base qualities are not at hand, and no much larger clone is one base apart.

The cohort comprised some 700 healthy bone marrow donors. Cohort members were all nominally healthy when sampled, although unrecorded immune exposures were likely present. The donor tested CMV seropositive and was one of the 289 seropositive cohort members. A peripheral blood sample was provided by each donor, and peripheral blood mononuclear cells were used for TCR beta sequencing. The Qiagen DNeasy Blood Extraction Kit was used to extract genomic DNA from the blood cell samples. Library preparation employed the immunoSEQ multiplex PCR assay. For the multiplex PCR, a mixture combining 60 forward primers for TCR Vbeta segments and 13 reverse primers for TCR Jbeta segments was used. The CDR3 region of rearranged TCR beta genes was amplified from genomic DNA with a multiplex PCR assay. On the Illumina HiSeq System, the amplified TCR beta libraries were sequenced as 87-base-pair reads. On the study's bioinformatics: A later analysis tallied 75 million to 95 million unique TCR beta chains across the 700 or so repertoires, and roughly 11 million of those chains were shared by two or more donors. Raw reads were error-corrected and collapsed into unique sequences by a nearest-neighbor algorithm in which closely related sequences were merged to remove PCR and sequencing errors. To assign V, D and J gene segments, CDR3 sequences were aligned to IMGT reference sequences. For a sequence to be retained, a match of at least six nucleotides was required to both a V gene segment and a J gene segment. A rearrangement counted as productive if the CDR3 had no stop codons and remained in frame with V and J, and every other rearrangement counted as non-productive. Following IMGT convention, CDR3 was defined as the stretch from the second conserved V-encoded cysteine up to the conserved J-encoded phenylalanine. In an earlier analysis of some 550 of the donors, sequences lacking an unambiguous match to a single V gene segment were excluded. An earlier analysis of around 600 of the donors classified V segments as functional when productive rearrangements were above 56.7% and as segregating when the standard deviation between donors was above 5%. A statistical classification framework was built to diagnose cytomegalovirus status from the catalog of TCR beta chain sequences. A later analysis assigned V and J genes by comparing TCR nucleotide sequences with IMGT/GENE-DB human TR gene sequences. The TCRdist pipeline was used in a later analysis to assign CDR3 sequences and most-parsimonious VDJ recombination scenarios. In a later analysis, every TCR beta chain was defined by the combination of its CDR3 amino acid sequence and its V-gene family, and reads without a unique V-gene family were dropped. To address suspected cross-contamination and a sequencing artifact, a later analysis removed around 600 highly shared, low-generation-probability nucleotide sequences. In a later analysis, a clonal expansion index for each public chain was calculated from normalized within-repertoire ranks of inferred template counts. In a later analysis, generation probabilities were computed using a VDJ recombination model fitted to out-of-frame rearrangements, and the results were checked against IGoR. In a later analysis, TCR-TCR, TCR-HLA and TCR-CMV co-occurrence was scored with hypergeometric tests, and a repertoire-size bias correction was applied to TCR pairs. False discovery rates were estimated in a later analysis by permuting HLA or CMV assignments 20 times. In a later analysis, co-occurring TCRs were grouped using DBSCAN, and TCRdist sequence similarity was added for clustering within HLA-allele-positive subsets. Co-occurrence clustering excluded repertoires with fewer than 30,000 or more than 120,000 public chains, plus five with anomalous nucleotide sharing. TCRdb took over this immuneACCESS table, retaining in-frame rearrangements with V and J assigned. Such tables are incomplete; in checked studies, under half of the missing clones stem from an unresolved V gene, and the remainder is unexplained. V, J and clone size reflect that table, while D and trimming were determined from the DNA. A total of about 130,000 clones appear in this sample, around 80% of them only once. 6.5% to 8% of the sample rests with the top ten.

What was sequenced was PBMCs. This sequence originates from a man aged 40-55 years in good health and CMV-seropositive.

The nucleotides read TGTGCCAGCAGCGTACTCCGGTTAAACACTGAAGCTTTCTTT. This translates into CASSVLRLNTEAFF. The sequence is built from TRBV9 and TRBJ1-1, with the D segment identity uncertain. The CDR3 sequence holds 14 residues, the cysteine and phenylalanine included. Kept here is only the CDR3 DNA, which spans 42 bases and is read in frame from base 1. V is cut by 1 base and J by 2 bases, and the space between the germline ends is 9 bases. Per the germline V gene, SGDLS is the CDR1 and YYNGEE is the CDR2.